Following are 24 T cell receptor beta chains from one sample sequenced in a study of T cell responses to AZD1222 COVID-19 vaccine. The table came from immunoSEQ multiplex PCR; TCRdb's copy has only in-frame clones and leaves some out. The profile shows about 100,000 clones, about 87% of them singletons. The sample was peripheral blood, taken 28 days after the second AZD1222 dose. Source of these receptors: an adult who received the AZD1222 COVID-19 vaccine.

This chain uses TRBV20-1 with TRBJ1-2, with TRBD1 matching 7 bases. With 3 bases clipped from V and 5 bases from J, the junction kept 6 bases outside the gene matches. Per germline, CDR1 DFQATT and CDR2 SNEGSKA (reference sequence). CDR3 length equals 13 residues. As DNA, the CDR3 is TGCAGTGCTAGTAACAGGGGTCGGTATGGCTACACCTTC. Its protein is CSASNRGRYGYTF.

The gene calls are TRBV2 and TRBJ1-3; D uncertain. The V and J ends lost 6 bases and 4 bases respectively, with 7 bases between them. The CDR3 runs to 12 residues. Germline V CDR1 and CDR2: SNHLY, FYNNEI. The CDR3 loop reads CASSAAGNTIYF. The CDR3 DNA follows: TGTGCCAGCAGCGCGGCCGGAAACACCATATATTTT.

The CDR3 sequence is CASSFIGFSTEQYF. The CDR3 DNA is TGTGCCAGCAGTTTTATTGGCTTTTCTACGGAGCAGTACTTC. The chain uses TRBV27 and TRBJ2-7, with no clear D. Germline-derived CDR1 and CDR2 are MNHEY and SMNVEV (reference sequence). CDR3 length equals 14 residues. With 3 bases removed from V and 7 bases from J, the gap between germline ends came to 16 bases.

This clone was seen a few times. V usage is TRBV12-3 or TRBV12-4 and J usage is TRBJ1-2, with D possibly TRBD1 on 5 matching bases. V lost 1 base and J lost 6, with 9 bases in between. CDR3 length: 13 amino acids. The CDR3 protein is CASSLEGRNGYTF. The CDR3 bases are TGTGCCAGCAGTTTAGAGGGGAGGAATGGCTACACCTTC.

This chain connects TRBV12-3 or TRBV12-4 to TRBJ2-5; D uncertain. This CDR3 contains 13 residues. V was trimmed by 3 bases and J by 4 bases, leaving 9 bases between them. The CDR3 spells CASSFQVRETQYF. The DNA of the CDR3 is TGTGCCAGCAGTTTTCAGGTCCGAGAGACCCAGTACTTC.

This sequence joins TRBV6-5 and TRBJ2-7; TRBD2 agrees at 11 bases. Per germline, CDR1 MNHEY and CDR2 SVGAGI. Germline trimming cut 7 bases from V and 2 bases from J; bases unmatched to any gene: 4. This CDR3 region has 14 residues. The CDR3 DNA sequence: TGTGCCAGCACACTAGCGGGGGATCCCTACGAGCAGTACTTC. Its translation is CASTLAGDPYEQYF.

The chain carries TRBV30 and TRBJ2-1, with D possibly being TRBD2 (5 bases). The CDR3 loop spans 14 amino acids. Germline V gene sequence: CDR1 GTSNPN, CDR2 SVGIG (reference sequence). V dropped 2 bases and J dropped 10 bases, with 18 bases sitting between them. CDR3 sequence reads: CAWSPNLLDGEQFF. The CDR3 nucleotides read TGTGCCTGGAGTCCCAATTTACTAGACGGGGAGCAGTTCTTC.

The CDR3 DNA reads as TGTGCCAGCGATCCGGGACAGGGACTGAAAAAACTGTTTTTT. Translation gives CASDPGQGLKKLFF. The rearrangement joins TRBV2 to TRBJ1-4, with TRBD1 identical over 9 bases. The CDR3 is 14 amino acids. Germline CDR1 SNHLY, CDR2 FYNNEI. The junction had 10 bases not matched to a gene; V was cut back by 8 bases and J by 9 bases. Variable domain in full (rest from reference TRBV2 and TRBJ1-4): EPEVTQTPSHQVTQMGQEVILRCVPISNHLYFYWYRQILGQKVEFLVSFYNNEISEKSEIFDDQFSVERPDGSNFTLKIRSTKLEDSAMYFCASDPGQGLKKLFFGSGTQLSVL.

The rearrangement joins TRBV5-1 to TRBJ1-2; D might be TRBD1 (5 bases). V was trimmed by 3 bases and J by 7 bases, leaving 19 bases between them. The CDR3 covers 15 residues. The germline V gene has CDR1 SGHRS and CDR2 YFSETQ. The CDR3 region has the DNA TGCGCCAGCAGCTGGGGTGGGGACGGTGTATTTGGCTACACCTTC. Translation: CASSWGGDGVFGYTF.

The rearrangement links TRBV15 to TRBJ2-1, with TRBD2 as a possible D gene (6 bases). Germline values: CDR1 LNHNV, CDR2 YYDKDF (reference sequence). V lost 1 base, J lost 7 bases, and 14 bases lay in between. The CDR3 runs to 15 residues. CDR3 sequence (DNA): TGTGCCACCAGCAGAGTGGGACTCACGGGGAATGAGCAGTTCTTC. Protein product: CATSRVGLTGNEQFF.

The CDR3 sequence: CASSLGRGSGGYTF. CDR3 bases: TGTGCCAGCAGCTTGGGCAGGGGATCGGGAGGCTACACCTTC. V is TRBV5-5 and J is TRBJ1-2; weak D call: TRBD1 (6 bases). There are 14 residues in the CDR3. Trimming pared 0 bases from V and 8 bases from J, leaving 14 bases between. Germline V CDR1 and CDR2: SGHKS, YYEKEE (reference sequence).

This clone was detected once. V gene TRBV2 combines with J gene TRBJ1-2, with 8 positions matching TRBD1. Germline V gene data show CDR1 as SNHLY and CDR2 as FYNNEI. The junction had 8 bases not matched to a gene; V was cut back by 7 bases and J by 13 bases. The CDR3 sequence is 11 residues long. The CDR3 protein is CASMGTGGCTF. DNA for the CDR3: TGTGCCAGCATGGGGACAGGAGGGTGCACCTTC.

V and J are TRBV27 and TRBJ1-1; D gene uncertain. Trimming took 7 bases from V and 1 from J, leaving 13 bases between them. CDR3 length equals 14 residues. CDR1 is MNHEY and CDR2 is SMNVEV in the germline V gene (reference sequence). The CDR3 DNA reads TGTGCCAGCAAGAAAGGCGGGGAGAACACTGAAGCTTTCTTT. Amino acids: CASKKGGENTEAFF.

The table lists this clone with a count of one. This chain connects TRBV14 to TRBJ2-2; D is unresolved. The CDR3 is 13 residues long. V shed 4 bases and J shed 4 bases, with 7 bases lying between them. Germline V CDR1 and CDR2: SGHDN, FVKESK. CDR3 DNA sequence: TGTGCCAGCAGCCGATTGGGCACCGGGGAGCTGTTTTTT. Its protein product is CASSRLGTGELFF.

The V gene is TRBV7-9, the J gene TRBJ2-3, with D unresolved. Per germline, CDR1 SEHNR and CDR2 FQNEAQ (reference sequence). The CDR3 sequence is 13 residues long. The germline V and J ends were trimmed by 1 base and 1 base, with 3 bases remaining between them. In DNA form, the CDR3 reads TGTGCCAGCAGCTTAGTCGGCACAGATACGCAGTATTTT. Amino acid sequence: CASSLVGTDTQYF.

The chain employs TRBV7-9 and TRBJ2-7; D is perhaps TRBD1 or TRBD2 (5 bases each). V was clipped by 5 bases and J by 1 base, with 18 bases between them. The germline V gene encodes CDR1 SEHNR and CDR2 FQNEAQ (reference sequence). The CDR3 has 16 amino acids. The CDR3 DNA reads TGTGCCAGCAGCCCCTCTGAGGGGTCCCATTCCTACGAGCAGTACTTC. Protein sequence: CASSPSEGSHSYEQYF.

The J gene is TRBJ2-7, the V gene TRBV27, with D perhaps matching TRBD1 or TRBD2 (7 bases each). Germline V gene sequence: CDR1 MNHEY, CDR2 SMNVEV (reference sequence). The CDR3 totals 14 residues. Between the trimmed V and J ends, which lost 6 bases and 4 bases, there was a span of 16 bases. CDR3 coding DNA: TGTGCCAGCAGCTTAAGGGGGCGGGGGTACGAGCAGTACTTC. Translating it yields CASSLRGRGYEQYF.

The V gene is TRBV30, the J gene TRBJ2-3; D tentatively fits TRBD1 or TRBD2 (5 bases each). CDR3 size: 14 residues. Trimming took 0 bases from V and 3 from J, leaving 10 bases between them. Germline CDR1 GTSNPN, CDR2 SVGIG (reference sequence). CDR3 nucleotides: TGTGCCTGGAGTGTAGTTTGGGGGACAGATACGCAGTATTTT. Amino acids: CAWSVVWGTDTQYF.

V and J are TRBV7-9 and TRBJ1-4, with D uncertain. This CDR3 comprises 11 residues. CDR1 SEHNR and CDR2 FQNEAQ come from the germline V gene (reference sequence). V was shortened by 1 base and J by 16 bases, with 10 bases between the two germline ends. CDR3 DNA: TGTGCCAGCAGCTTAGGGCCCTTACAGTTTTTT. Translating it yields CASSLGPLQFF.

This clone was found a few times. CDR3 nucleotide sequence: TGTGCCATCAGTGATACCGGACAGGGGGCGGGTGAGCAGTACTTC. This encodes CAISDTGQGAGEQYF. This sequence joins TRBV10-3 and TRBJ2-7; 11 bases fit TRBD1. V dropped 3 bases and J dropped 7; count of bases not matched to a gene: 8. The germline V gene has CDR1 ENHRY and CDR2 SYGVKD. CDR3 length: 15 residues.

Here the CDR3 DNA reads TGTGCCAGCAGTGAAACCAGCGCCAACTATGGCTACACCTTC. Translation gives CASSETSANYGYTF. J is TRBJ1-2 and V is TRBV6-1; D not certain. The V end lost 2 bases, the J end lost 2 bases, and 9 bases lay between the germline ends. Germline CDR1 MNHNS, CDR2 SASEGT. The CDR3 runs 14 residues.

This chain joins TRBV24-1 and TRBJ2-1; 8 bases align to TRBD1. CDR1 and CDR2 from the germline V gene are KGHDR and SFDVKD. The junction had 5 bases not matched to a gene; V was cut back by 0 bases and J by 8 bases. The CDR3 length is 15 residues. CDR3 region: CATSDLQQGADEQFF. CDR3 nucleotide sequence: TGTGCCACCAGTGATTTGCAGCAGGGGGCCGATGAGCAGTTCTTC.

This rearrangement joins TRBV2 to TRBJ2-3, with D tentatively TRBD2 (6 bases). Germline V gives CDR1 SNHLY, CDR2 FYNNEI. This CDR3 has 15 residues. Trimming pared 7 bases from V and 0 bases from J, leaving 14 bases between. CDR3 loop: CASTPIGLSTDTQYF. The CDR3 region has the DNA TGTGCCAGCACCCCGATAGGACTAAGCACAGATACGCAGTATTTT.

The chain carries TRBV29-1 and TRBJ2-1; 9 positions match TRBD2. V was pared by 7 bases and J by 9 bases, with 10 bases of the junction left unmatched. Per the germline V gene, CDR1 is SQVTM and CDR2 is ANQGSEA. There are 13 residues in the CDR3. CDR3 sequence reads: CSGVAGVGSEQFF. DNA of the CDR3: TGCAGCGGTGTAGCGGGAGTGGGGAGTGAGCAGTTCTTC.